Listed here are 26 T cell receptor beta chains from one sample, sequenced in a study of human T cells and chemical hapten exposure. Specified time point: patch test 3, about 24 weeks after DPC sensitization. Treatment here: therapeutic diphenylcyclopropenone sensitization with weekly scalp DPC. MiXCR, applied by TCRdb to the RACE reads, yields one record per CDR3 protein. This table holds over 55,000 distinct CDR3 sequences, around 10% found once. The specimen was whole blood, collected in connection with sensitization to the hapten diphenylcyclopropenone (DPC). All receptors come from a woman in her fifties or sixties with alopecia areata. Some clones in this sample may be carry-over from other donors' samples.

This clonotype showed up just a few times. This chain connects TRBV20-1 to TRBJ2-1; 9 bases are a match to TRBD2. CDR1 is DFQATT and CDR2 is SNEGSKA in the germline V gene (reference sequence). The CDR3 extends over 14 amino acids. The V gene end was trimmed by 3 bases and the J gene end by 5 bases; junction bases not matched to a gene: 5. The CDR3 DNA reads as TGCAGTGCTAGGAGGTCTAGCGGGAACAATGAGCAGTTCTTC. It is translated as CSARRSSGNNEQFF.

This clonotype was counted at least ten times. No conserved phenylalanine or tryptophan is present at the end of the CDR3, so a read error is the likely explanation. The chain carries TRBV5-5 and TRBJ2-7; TRBD1 matches 7 bases. V was pared by 4 bases and J by 3 bases, with 13 bases of the junction left unmatched. The CDR3 is 16 amino acids. The germline V gene has CDR1 SGHKS and CDR2 YYEKEE (reference sequence). CDR3 amino acids: CASSGGQSPNDYEQYL. The CDR3 DNA sequence: TGTGCCAGCAGCGGGGGACAGTCCCCGAACGACTACGAGCAGTACTTA.

This clonotype was picked up many times. The V call is TRBV5-4, the J call TRBJ2-7; D call uncertain. Trimming left V 0 bases short and J 6 bases short, with 13 bases between. The germline V gene has CDR1 SGHNT and CDR2 YYREEE (reference sequence). CDR3 length: 14 amino acids. CDR3 sequence: CASSLGSALSEQYF. CDR3 bases: TGTGCCAGCAGCTTGGGCTCGGCTCTTAGCGAGCAGTACTTC. Full variable domain (outside the CDR3, taken from reference TRBV5-4 and TRBJ2-7): ETGVTQSPTHLIKTRGQQVTLRCSSQSGHNTVSWYQQALGQGPQFIFQYYREEENGRGNFPPRFSGLQFPNYSSELNVNALELDDSALYLCASSLGSALSEQYFGPGTRLTVT.

J is TRBJ2-3 and V is TRBV23-1; 11 bases are a match to TRBD1. TRBV23-1 is flagged as an ORF with uncertain function. This CDR3 has 16 amino acids. Unmatched junction bases numbered 9, after V lost 7 bases and J lost 3 bases. CDR3 region: CASTHPGQGETDTQYF. Here the CDR3 DNA reads TGCGCCAGCACTCACCCGGGACAGGGGGAAACAGATACGCAGTATTTT.

This clonotype has at least ten counts. The chain links TRBV19 to TRBJ1-5; 8 nucleotides align to TRBD1. CDR1 and CDR2 (germline): LNHDA, SQIVND (reference sequence). Trimming removed 6 bases from V and 4 bases from J; junction bases left unmatched: 11. This CDR3 is 16 amino acids long. The CDR3 nucleotides read TGTGCCAGTAGCAGGACAGGACAGGGAATAAATCAGCCCCAGCATTTT. Translation gives CASSRTGQGINQPQHF.

This clonotype occurred a few times. This chain joins TRBV18 and TRBJ1-5, with D perhaps matching TRBD1 (5 bases). This CDR3 is 15 amino acids long. In germline, CDR1 is KGHSH, CDR2 LQKENI. The ends were cut back, 3 bases at V and 0 bases at J, with 9 bases in the middle. CDR3: CASSPGGYSNQPQHF. The DNA for the CDR3 is TGTGCCAGCTCACCCGGGGGATATAGCAATCAGCCCCAGCATTTT.

This clonotype was seen many times. The genes are TRBV13 and TRBJ1-6; D is ambiguous. The CDR3 sequence is 15 residues long. CDR1 and CDR2 from the germline V gene are PRHDT and FYEKMQ (reference sequence). Trimming took off 5 bases at V and 8 bases at J, with 16 bases between the two ends. The CDR3 nucleotides read TGTGCCAGCAGCATAAGTGGCGGTTCCCATTCACCCCTCCACTTT. This translates into CASSISGGSHSPLHF.

This clonotype was seen repeatedly, ten times or more. In DNA form, the CDR3 reads TGTGCCAGCAGTGAATGGGTCCGACCCACAGATACGCAGTATTTT. It specifies CASSEWVRPTDTQYF. The rearrangement links TRBV2 to TRBJ2-3; D unclear. This CDR3 spans 15 amino acids. The ends were cut back, 2 bases at V and 2 bases at J, with 11 bases in the middle. The germline CDR1 and CDR2 sequences are SNHLY and FYNNEI.

Many counts were recorded for this clonotype. This chain links TRBV16 with TRBJ2-7; D ambiguous. CDR1 is KGHSY and CDR2 is FQNENV in the germline V gene. Trimming removed 4 bases from V and 3 bases from J, with 13 bases in between. CDR3 length equals 14 residues. CDR3 in DNA: TGTGCCAGCAGCCCCCAAGTTTTGGGCTACGAGCAGTACTTC. Protein sequence: CASSPQVLGYEQYF.

The chain couples TRBV12-5 to TRBJ1-1; D may be TRBD1 (6 bases). Germline loops: CDR1 LGHNT, CDR2 FRNRAP. The length of the CDR3 is 15 residues. V lost 2 bases and J lost 3, with 13 bases in between. CDR3 sequence (DNA): TGTGCTAGTGGTTTGCACCACAAGGGGGACACTGAAGCTTTCTTT. This gives the protein CASGLHHKGDTEAFF.

Many counts were recorded for this clonotype. The J gene is TRBJ1-3, the V gene TRBV28; D ambiguous. CDR1 is MDHEN and CDR2 is SYDVKM in the germline V gene. This CDR3 comprises 15 residues. V was shortened by 2 bases and J by 0 bases, with 8 bases between the two germline ends. CDR3: CASSLVRNSGNTIYF. CDR3 sequence (DNA): TGTGCCAGCAGTTTAGTCAGGAACTCTGGAAACACCATATATTTT.

This clonotype was counted a few times. This chain links TRBV19 with TRBJ1-5, with 8 bases identical to TRBD1. This CDR3 contains 20 residues. Per the germline V gene, CDR1 is LNHDA and CDR2 is SQIVND (reference sequence). V was clipped by 0 bases and J by 0 bases; unmatched bases: 13. The CDR3 reads CASSIDKGTGVGYSNQPQHF. The CDR3 DNA sequence: TGTGCCAGTAGTATAGATAAGGGGACAGGCGTAGGATATAGCAATCAGCCCCAGCATTTT.

The CDR3 loop is CASSLEAVRSYEQYF. The CDR3 coding sequence is TGCGCCAGCAGCTTGGAAGCAGTCCGGTCCTACGAGCAGTACTTC. The chain combines TRBV5-1 with TRBJ2-7; D is unresolved. Germline CDR1 and CDR2: SGHRS and YFSETQ. The CDR3 extends over 15 amino acids. Trimming pared 0 bases from V and 1 base from J, leaving 11 bases between. Full variable domain (rest looked up from reference TRBV5-1 and TRBJ2-7): KAGVTQTPRYLIKTRGQQVTLSCSPISGHRSVSWYQQTPGQGLQFLFEYFSETQRNKGNFPGRFSGRQFSNSRSEMNVSTLELGDSALYLCASSLEAVRSYEQYFGPGTRLTVT.

The table lists this clonotype with a few counts. V gene TRBV3-1 combines with J gene TRBJ1-5, with 8 bases matching TRBD1. The CDR3 is made up of 15 amino acids. J lost 3 bases, V lost 5 bases, and 6 bases had no gene match. Per the germline V gene, CDR1 is LGHDT and CDR2 is YNNKEL (reference sequence). CDR3 amino acids: CASSGTGVPNQPQHF. The CDR3 DNA sequence: TGTGCCAGCAGCGGGACAGGCGTCCCCAATCAGCCCCAGCATTTT.

Many counts were recorded for this clonotype. V and J are TRBV28 and TRBJ1-1; D unclear. The V end was cut by 5 bases, the J end by 1 base, with 11 bases between. CDR1 is MDHEN, CDR2 SYDVKM, per germline. The CDR3 loop spans 14 amino acids. CDR3 loop: CASSPHRGNTEAFF. The DNA for the CDR3 is TGTGCCAGCAGTCCCCATCGGGGGAACACTGAAGCTTTCTTT.

V and J are TRBV27 and TRBJ1-6; D not resolved. This CDR3 has 13 amino acids. The germline V and J ends were trimmed by 7 bases and 5 bases, with 9 bases remaining between them. Germline-derived CDR1 and CDR2 are MNHEY and SMNVEV (reference sequence). Here the CDR3 reads CASIRRNNSPLHF. CDR3 in DNA: TGTGCCAGCATTAGACGGAATAATTCACCCCTCCACTTT.

This clonotype appeared a few times. V is TRBV7-9 and J is TRBJ2-1, with D perhaps TRBD1 or TRBD2 (5 bases each). CDR1 is SEHNR, CDR2 FQNEAQ, per germline (reference sequence). Trimming removed 4 bases at V and 15 bases at J, with 22 bases between. The CDR3 is made up of 14 amino acids. For the CDR3, the DNA is TGTGCCAGCAGCTCAGACCCTGTTGGGGGTTTGTTGTTCTTC. Protein sequence: CASSSDPVGGLLFF.

This clonotype was recorded once. The V and J genes are TRBV29-1 and TRBJ2-7, with TRBD1 identical over 8 bases. The CDR3 has 15 amino acids. Germline CDR1 SQVTM, CDR2 ANQGSEA. Trimming cost V 2 bases and J 6 bases; bases outside gene matches: 12. This CDR3 is CSVESLAGGRGEQYF. CDR3 nucleotides: TGCAGCGTTGAATCCTTGGCAGGGGGCCGGGGCGAGCAGTACTTC.

The rearrangement uses TRBV29-1 and TRBJ1-2, with D possibly being TRBD1 (5 bases). Trimming shortened V by 6 bases and J by 4 bases, and 15 bases separated the two germline ends. Germline V CDR1 and CDR2: SQVTM, ANQGSEA. CDR3 size: 13 residues. The CDR3 DNA follows: TGCAGCGTCGACCTACATAGGGGCTATGGCTACACCTTC. The encoded protein is CSVDLHRGYGYTF.

The chain is built from TRBV28 and TRBJ1-1, with D tentatively TRBD1 (5 bases). CDR1 MDHEN and CDR2 SYDVKM come from the germline V gene. Trimming shortened V by 4 bases and J by 1 base, and 10 bases separated the two germline ends. This CDR3 is 14 amino acids long. The CDR3 DNA is TGTGCCAGCAGTTCCCTGGGGCCGAACACTGAAGCTTTCTTT. Protein product: CASSSLGPNTEAFF.

The chain recombines TRBV20-1 with TRBJ1-5; a weak D match, TRBD1 (6 bases). The ends were cut back, 1 base at V and 0 bases at J, with 10 bases in the middle. The CDR3 is made up of 15 amino acids. The germline gives CDR1 DFQATT, CDR2 SNEGSKA (reference sequence). In DNA, the CDR3 is TGCAGTGCTAGAGTATACAGGGATAGCAATCAGCCCCAGCATTTT. Protein sequence: CSARVYRDSNQPQHF.

Only a few counts were recorded for this clonotype. The chain joins TRBV10-1 to TRBJ1-5, with a weak D call TRBD1 (5 bases). V shed 4 bases and J shed 9 bases, with 13 bases lying between them. The CDR3 spans 13 residues. Germline lookup yields CDR1 WNHNN and CDR2 SYGVQD (reference sequence). The CDR3 spells CASSGQFNGPQHF. The CDR3 region has the DNA TGCGCCAGCAGTGGACAGTTCAATGGGCCCCAGCATTTT.

Comments on this clonotype: This may be a read error: a much more frequent sequence differs by one nucleotide. This chain joins TRBV7-2 and TRBJ2-2; D possibly uses TRBD1 or TRBD2 (5 bases each). Germline CDR1 SGHTA, CDR2 FQGNSA. The CDR3 has 13 amino acids. The CDR3 protein is CASSSGYTGEPFF. CDR3 DNA sequence: TGTGCCAGCAGCTCAGGGTACACCGGGGAGCCGTTTTTT.

The chain employs TRBV11-1 and TRBJ2-1, with TRBD2 as a possible D gene (5 bases). Germline CDR1 is SGHAT and CDR2 is FQDESV (reference sequence). The CDR3 is 15 amino acids. Trimming took off 1 base at V and 6 bases at J, with 13 bases between the two ends. CDR3 DNA: TGTGCCAGCAGCTTAGAGGCGGGTTACCGCAATGAGCAGTTCTTC. Its protein is CASSLEAGYRNEQFF.

This clonotype appeared a few times. V gene TRBV16 combines with J gene TRBJ1-3; no clear D. V gave up 4 bases and J gave up 5 bases, with 6 bases separating them. This CDR3 spans 12 amino acids. Germline-derived CDR1 and CDR2 are KGHSY and FQNENV. CDR3 region: CASSPSRNTIYF. For the CDR3, the DNA is TGTGCCAGCAGCCCCTCGAGAAACACCATATATTTT.

This clonotype was seen many times. The chain couples TRBV11-2 to TRBJ1-1; possible D gene TRBD1, 5 bases. The CDR3 is made up of 14 amino acids. Trimming took 1 base from V and 1 from J, leaving 7 bases between them. Germline CDR1 reads SGHAT; CDR2 reads FQNNGV. DNA for the CDR3: TGTGCCAGCAGCTTAGTCGGGGGGAACACTGAAGCTTTCTTT. Translating it yields CASSLVGGNTEAFF.